This T cell receptor (beta chain) was observed in a study of blood T cell repertoires in COVID-19. Whole-study context: Samples of COVID-19 (acute and convalescent) were obtained from the United States, Italy and Spain.

Authors' analysis steps: Researchers report that nucleated cell counts were estimated from reference gene primer amplification. Sequenced by immunoSEQ multiplex PCR; TCRdb stores in-frame clones only, minus some. V and J calls and clone size are given by that table; D and trimming were obtained from the DNA. The repertoire holds approximately 100,000 clones, over 70% seen once, with 4% to 5.5% in the top ten. CDR1 is ENHRY, CDR2 SYGVKD, per germline. The CDR3 extends over 15 amino acids. V was clipped by 6 bases and J by 7 bases, with 19 bases between them. Specimen: peripheral blood. The receptor was derived from a man between 60 and 70 years old with acute or convalescent COVID-19. The chain links TRBV10-3 to TRBJ1-5; perhaps TRBD1 as D (6 bases). CDR3 in DNA: TGTGCCATCAGATCACACAGGGATCTAGGGCAGCCCCAGCATTTT. This translates into CAIRSHRDLGQPQHF.